The 8 T cell receptor beta chains reported below all come from one sample, sequenced in a study of blood T cell repertoires in COVID-19. Clones were read by immunoSEQ multiplex PCR, and TCRdb kept only the in-frame ones, dropping some. The data contain roughly 290,000 clones, 70% to 90% of them singletons. Sequenced sample: peripheral blood. These receptors all come from a woman between 45 and 60 years old who had recovered from COVID-19.

J is TRBJ2-7 and V is TRBV27; 11 bases match TRBD2. CDR1 is MNHEY, CDR2 SMNVEV, per germline (reference sequence). The CDR3 is made up of 14 amino acids. J was trimmed by 5 bases and V by 6 bases; bases with no gene match: 6. The CDR3: CASRRSGRANEQYF. CDR3 DNA sequence: TGTGCCAGCAGACGTAGCGGGAGGGCCAACGAGCAGTACTTC.

The CDR3 bases are TGTGCCACCAGTCAACAGGGGAGGTATGACGAGCAGTACTTC. It encodes CATSQQGRYDEQYF. The gene calls are TRBV24-1 and TRBJ2-7; D is perhaps TRBD1 (7 bases). CDR3 length: 14 residues. Trimming took 6 bases from V and 5 from J, leaving 16 bases between them. The germline CDR1 and CDR2 sequences are KGHDR and SFDVKD.

Concerning this clone: The sample holds other DNA sequences that translate to the same CDR3. The rearrangement joins TRBV19 to TRBJ1-2; 9 bases map to TRBD1. The CDR3 loop spans 14 amino acids. Germline assignment: CDR1 LNHDA and CDR2 SQIVND (reference sequence). J was trimmed by 2 bases and V by 4 bases; bases with no gene match: 2. The CDR3 DNA reads TGTGCCAGTAGTAGGACAGGGGCCAACTATGGCTACACCTTC. This translates into CASSRTGANYGYTF.

The CDR3 spells CASSFVGRKEQKAYEQYF. The CDR3 DNA sequence: TGTGCCAGCAGTTTTGTGGGTAGAAAAGAACAGAAAGCCTACGAGCAGTACTTC. The chain employs TRBV28 and TRBJ2-7, with unresolved D. This CDR3 spans 18 amino acids. V lost 3 bases, J lost 2 bases, and 23 bases lay in between. Per germline, CDR1 MDHEN and CDR2 SYDVKM.

This clone is a singleton in its sample. The genes are TRBV3-1 (or the pseudogene TRBV3-2) and TRBJ2-7; D uncertain. Germline loops: CDR1 LGHDT, CDR2 YNNKEL (reference sequence). CDR3 length equals 15 residues. V lost 1 base and J lost 1, with 11 bases in between. CDR3 sequence (DNA): TGTGCCAGCAGCCAAGGATGGAGCGCATCCTACGAGCAGTACTTC. It translates to CASSQGWSASYEQYF.

The chain uses TRBV28 and TRBJ2-2; D might be TRBD2 (5 bases). The germline V and J ends were trimmed by 5 bases and 1 base, with 26 bases remaining between them. This CDR3 region has 20 residues. Germline CDR1 reads MDHEN; CDR2 reads SYDVKM. CDR3 protein: CASSVIRRASGGQNTGELFF. CDR3 bases: TGTGCCAGCAGTGTAATAAGGAGAGCGAGCGGCGGGCAGAACACCGGGGAGCTGTTTTTT. Full variable domain (missing parts from reference TRBV28 and TRBJ2-2): DVKVTQSSRYLVKRTGEKVFLECVQDMDHENMFWYRQDPGLGLRLIYFSYDVKMKEKGDIPEGYSVSREKKERFSLILESASTNQTSMYLCASSVIRRASGGQNTGELFFGEGSRLTVL.

V usage is TRBV10-3 and J usage is TRBJ2-1, with 8 bases fitting TRBD1. J lost 8 bases, V lost 1 base, and 1 base had no gene match. This CDR3 is built from 13 residues. CDR1 ENHRY and CDR2 SYGVKD come from the germline V gene. The CDR3 sequence: CAISEYRGDEQFF. Written as DNA, the CDR3 is TGTGCCATCAGTGAGTACAGGGGGGATGAGCAGTTCTTC.

The sample holds one count of this clone. This chain links TRBV5-1 with TRBJ2-1, with 7 bases fitting TRBD2. CDR1 and CDR2 (germline): SGHRS, YFSETQ. Trimming took 4 bases from V and 4 from J; bases not matched to a gene: 8. CDR3 size: 15 residues. As DNA, the CDR3 is TGCGCCAGCAGCAGGGATGCGGGAGATTACAATGAGCAGTTCTTC. It codes for CASSRDAGDYNEQFF.